A single sample is the source of the 5 T cell receptor beta chains below, sequenced in a study of T-cell reconstitution after alpha-beta-depleted transplantation in children. A TCRbeta library incorporating unique molecular identifiers was prepared. TCRdb used MiXCR to reprocess the PCR reads, holding one entry per CDR3 protein. The sample holds around 450,000 distinct CDR3 sequences; roughly 10% are singletons and the top ten take 2%. The sequencing used PBMCs, collected before TCRalphabeta/CD19-depleted stem cell transplant. The source is a child younger than 10 with inherited bone marrow failure, due to receive a stem cell transplant.

The table lists this clonotype with many counts. The gene calls are TRBV29-1 and TRBJ2-2, with a possible D match to TRBD1 (6 bases). The V end lost 8 bases, the J end lost 0 bases, and 10 bases lay between the germline ends. Germline CDR1 and CDR2: SQVTM and ANQGSEA. CDR3 length: 13 amino acids. This CDR3 is CSSGQPNTGELFF. In DNA form, the CDR3 reads TGCAGCTCTGGACAGCCGAACACCGGGGAGCTGTTTTTT.

The sample holds many counts of this clonotype. The V and J genes are TRBV7-6 and TRBJ1-1, with 7 positions matching TRBD1. CDR3 length: 12 amino acids. Germline CDR1 and CDR2: SGHVS and FNYEAQ. V gave up 5 bases and J gave up 6 bases; unmatched junction bases: 3. CDR3 sequence: CASSAGQSEAFF. CDR3 coding DNA: TGTGCCAGCAGCGCGGGACAGTCTGAAGCTTTCTTT. The complete variable domain, with remaining parts taken from reference TRBV7-6 and TRBJ1-1, reads GAGVSQSPRYKVTKRGQDVALRCDPISGHVSLYWYRQALGQGPEFLTYFNYEAQQDKSGLPNDRFSAERPEGSISTLTIQRTEQRDSAMYRCASSAGQSEAFFGQGTRLTVV.

The rearrangement uses TRBV12-3 or TRBV12-4 and TRBJ2-7, with D possibly TRBD2 on 6 matching bases. V was shortened by 0 bases and J by 0 bases, with 24 bases between the two germline ends. The CDR3 is 20 residues long. The CDR3 DNA follows: TGTGCCAGCAGTTTAGCGCGCGGCAGGGTCCGGCTAGCGTACTCCTACGAGCAGTACTTC. Amino acid sequence: CASSLARGRVRLAYSYEQYF.

This clonotype turned up a few times. The rearrangement uses TRBV6-5 and TRBJ2-7; 9 bases are shared with TRBD2. The CDR3 runs 15 residues. CDR1 MNHEY and CDR2 SVGAGI come from the germline V gene. Germline trimming cut 3 bases from V and 5 bases from J; bases unmatched to any gene: 8. CDR3: CASSYFGLARHEQYF. The CDR3 DNA reads TGTGCCAGCAGTTATTTCGGACTAGCGCGTCACGAGCAGTACTTC.

The chain recombines TRBV6-2 or TRBV6-3 with TRBJ2-5, with 11 bases aligning to TRBD2. The ends lost 2 bases at V and 2 bases at J; junction bases unmatched: 25. The CDR3 loop spans 23 amino acids. The germline V gene has CDR1 MNHEY and CDR2 SVGEGT. The chain's CDR3 is CASSYTQGARLAGQTELQETQYF. CDR3 nucleotides: TGTGCCAGCAGTTACACACAGGGGGCGAGACTAGCGGGACAAACAGAACTTCAAGAGACCCAGTACTTC.